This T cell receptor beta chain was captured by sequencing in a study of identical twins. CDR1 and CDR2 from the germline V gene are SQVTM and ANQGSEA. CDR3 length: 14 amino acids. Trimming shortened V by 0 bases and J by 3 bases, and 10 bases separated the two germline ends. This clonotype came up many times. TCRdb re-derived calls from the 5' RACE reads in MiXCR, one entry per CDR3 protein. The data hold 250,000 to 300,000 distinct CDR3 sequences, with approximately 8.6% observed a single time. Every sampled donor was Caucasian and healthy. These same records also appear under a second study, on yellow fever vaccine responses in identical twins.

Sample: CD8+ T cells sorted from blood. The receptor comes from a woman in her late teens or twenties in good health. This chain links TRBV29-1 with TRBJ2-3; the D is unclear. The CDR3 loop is CSVEDPLGTDTQYF. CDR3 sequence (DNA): TGCAGCGTTGAAGATCCCCTCGGAACAGATACGCAGTATTTT.